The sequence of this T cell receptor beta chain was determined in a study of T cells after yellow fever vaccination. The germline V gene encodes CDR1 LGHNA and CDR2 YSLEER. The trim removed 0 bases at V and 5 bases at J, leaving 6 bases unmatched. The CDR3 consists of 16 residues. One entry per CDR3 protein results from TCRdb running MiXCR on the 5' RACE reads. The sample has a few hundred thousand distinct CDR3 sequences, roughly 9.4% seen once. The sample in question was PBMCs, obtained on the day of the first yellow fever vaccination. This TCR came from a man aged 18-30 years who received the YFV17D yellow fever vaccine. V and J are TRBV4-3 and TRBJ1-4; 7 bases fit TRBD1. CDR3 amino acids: CASSQDLTGANEKLFF. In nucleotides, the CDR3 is TGCGCCAGCAGCCAAGATTTAACAGGGGCGAATGAAAAACTGTTTTTT.